These T cell receptor beta chains were read from a single sample in a study of T cell responses to AZD1222 COVID-19 vaccine. The table came from immunoSEQ multiplex PCR; TCRdb's copy has only in-frame clones and leaves some out. The data contain about 100,000 clones, 70% to 90% of them singletons. The source material was peripheral blood, sampled 28 days after the second AZD1222 dose. These receptors originate from an adult who received the AZD1222 COVID-19 vaccine. The CDR3 runs from the conserved cysteine through the conserved F or W.

v_call | cdr3_length | cdr3_aa
TRBV20-1 | 10 | CSAVGDRVFF
TRBV5-5 | 13 | CATSRLLTDTQYF
TRBV28 | 13 | CASSLTGPDTQYF
TRBV19 | 12 | CATQGQNYGYTF
TRBV6-5 | 13 | CASTTPGTGEQYF
TRBV7-9 | 12 | CASSAPWDEQFF
TRBV13 | 15 | CASSSFPGLPYEQYF
TRBV2 | 16 | CASSEGGRRSNQPQHF
TRBV3-1/TRBV3-2 | 13 | CASSPIQGRGAFF
TRBV19 | 13 | CASSIVTNEKLFF
TRBV5-1 | 15 | CASSLGASGYNEQFF